Shown below are 32 T cell receptor beta chains from a single sample sequenced in a study of shared clonotypes between healthy human individuals. Assay used: immunoSEQ multiplex PCR; TCRdb lists only in-frame clones, some missing. The table has some 2 million clones, 85% to 95% seen once. Sequenced sample: naive CD4+ T cells sorted from blood. The sample's subset: CD45RA+ positively selected. The receptors stem from a young man in good health.

For this clone: In the same sample, other DNA sequences code for this CDR3. This chain uses TRBV28 with TRBJ1-5, with D unclear. V shed 7 bases and J shed 1 base, with 11 bases lying between them. The CDR3 length is 14 residues. CDR1 is MDHEN, CDR2 SYDVKM, per germline. CDR3 sequence (DNA): TGTGCCAGCATTCTCGGCGGGAGCAATCAGCCCCAGCATTTT. It is translated as CASILGGSNQPQHF. The complete variable domain, with remaining parts taken from reference TRBV28 and TRBJ1-5, reads DVKVTQSSRYLVKRTGEKVFLECVQDMDHENMFWYRQDPGLGLRLIYFSYDVKMKEKGDIPEGYSVSREKKERFSLILESASTNQTSMYLCASILGGSNQPQHFGDGTRLSIL.

The CDR3 DNA reads as TGTGCCAGCAGCTTCCAGGGGGGGTACGAGCAGTACTTC. This encodes CASSFQGGYEQYF. The chain has TRBV7-6 and TRBJ2-7; D possibly uses TRBD1 or TRBD2 (7 bases each). V lost 3 bases and J 4 bases, leaving 10 bases between the germline ends. The V gene's germline CDR1 is SGHVS and CDR2 FNYEAQ. The CDR3 is 13 residues long.

The chain combines TRBV5-1 with TRBJ1-1; 9 bases map to TRBD1. The V gene's germline CDR1 is SGHRS and CDR2 YFSETQ. V lost 2 bases and J lost 10; bases outside the gene matches: 18. This CDR3 comprises 17 residues. CDR3 amino acids: CASSFQPSTGGDRRAFF. The CDR3 DNA reads TGCGCCAGCAGCTTCCAACCATCGACAGGGGGGGACAGGAGAGCTTTCTTT.

V gene TRBV9 combines with J gene TRBJ2-7, with TRBD2 as a possible D gene (8 bases). V dropped 4 bases and J dropped 3 bases, with 20 bases sitting between them. This CDR3 has 16 residues. Germline assignment: CDR1 SGDLS and CDR2 YYNGEE. CDR3 in DNA: TGTGCCAGCAGCCCCCGGGAGGGGGCTCATTTCTACGAGCAGTACTTC. Protein product: CASSPREGAHFYEQYF.

V and J are TRBV6-5 and TRBJ1-1; 7 positions match TRBD1. V shed 2 bases, J shed 6 bases, and the junction held 6 bases outside the gene matches. Germline assignment: CDR1 MNHEY and CDR2 SVGAGI. The CDR3 contains 14 residues. In DNA form, the CDR3 reads TGTGCCAGCAGTTACGCGAAGGGGGCTGCTGAAGCTTTCTTT. It specifies CASSYAKGAAEAFF.

As concerns this clone: This same CDR3 is encoded by further DNA sequences in the sample. The genes are TRBV9 and TRBJ2-3; tentative D call: TRBD2 (6 bases). The CDR3 covers 16 residues. CDR1 and CDR2 (germline): SGDLS, YYNGEE. The ends were cut back, 4 bases at V and 0 bases at J, with 15 bases in the middle. The CDR3 region has the DNA TGTGCCAGCAGCCCTCGTGGTAGCGGCAGCACAGATACGCAGTATTTT. Translated: CASSPRGSGSTDTQYF.

The J gene is TRBJ1-3, the V gene TRBV30, with D hard to call. In germline, CDR1 is GTSNPN, CDR2 SVGIG (reference sequence). The length of the CDR3 is 16 residues. V lost 2 bases and J lost 1, with 15 bases in between. CDR3 in amino acids: CAWSPGHSTSGNTIYF. The CDR3 bases are TGTGCCTGGAGTCCGGGCCACTCGACTTCTGGAAACACCATATATTTT.

This chain connects TRBV5-1 to TRBJ1-1; TRBD1 matches at 8 bases. Losses at the gene ends were 0 bases for V and 6 bases for J; bases not matched to a gene: 4. The germline V gene has CDR1 SGHRS and CDR2 YFSETQ. The CDR3 is 14 residues long. CDR3 in DNA: TGCGCCAGCAGCTTGGCGGACAGGGTCCCTGAAGCTTTCTTT. This sequence encodes CASSLADRVPEAFF.

The chain recombines TRBV7-9 with TRBJ1-3; D possibly corresponds to TRBD1 (6 bases). Germline lookup yields CDR1 SEHNR and CDR2 FQNEAQ (reference sequence). V lost 5 bases and J 4 bases, leaving 15 bases between the germline ends. The CDR3 is 15 amino acids. In nucleotides, the CDR3 is TGTGCCAGCAGCCTCCACAGGGTATCAGGAAACACCATATATTTT. Its translation is CASSLHRVSGNTIYF.

On this clone: This CDR3 is also generated by other DNA sequences in the sample. The genes are TRBV20-1 and TRBJ2-5; no reliable D call. Germline V lookup: CDR1 DFQATT, CDR2 SNEGSKA (reference sequence). The CDR3 contains 11 residues. Trimming took off 3 bases at V and 1 base at J, with 3 bases between the two ends. For the CDR3, the DNA is TGCAGTGCTAGCATCCAAGAGACCCAGTACTTC. Encoded protein: CSASIQETQYF.

This clone was picked up one time. J is TRBJ2-2 and V is TRBV15; 8 bases agree with TRBD2. The CDR3 is 19 amino acids. Germline assignment: CDR1 LNHNV and CDR2 YYDKDF (reference sequence). The V and J ends lost 1 base and 6 bases, in that order; junction bases with no gene match: 16. The CDR3 bases are TGTGCCACCAGCAGAGGTTATTCTTCTCCCGGGAGGGCCTCCGGGGAGCTGTTTTTT. Amino acids: CATSRGYSSPGRASGELFF.

Comments on this clone: The sample carries other DNA sequences with the same CDR3. The chain carries TRBV7-9 and TRBJ2-3; 9 bases agree with TRBD1. CDR3 length: 15 residues. The V gene's germline CDR1 is SEHNR and CDR2 FQNEAQ (reference sequence). Losses at the gene ends were 5 bases for V and 1 base for J; bases not matched to a gene: 4. CDR3 amino acids: CASSTGQGGTDTQYF. CDR3 DNA: TGTGCCAGCAGCACGGGACAGGGCGGCACAGATACGCAGTATTTT.

The chain couples TRBV9 to TRBJ2-3, with 7 positions matching TRBD1. The CDR3 contains 16 residues. Germline V gene data show CDR1 as SGDLS and CDR2 as YYNGEE. The V and J ends lost 4 bases and 6 bases, in that order; junction bases with no gene match: 14. CDR3 region: CASSLSWQGVSDTQYF. The CDR3 DNA reads as TGTGCCAGCAGCCTTAGCTGGCAGGGGGTGTCGGATACGCAGTATTTT. Full variable domain (rest looked up from reference TRBV9 and TRBJ2-3): DSGVTQTPKHLITATGQRVTLRCSPRSGDLSVYWYQQSLDQGLQFLIQYYNGEERAKGNILERFSAQQFPDLHSELNLSSLELGDSALYFCASSLSWQGVSDTQYFGPGTRLTVL.

This chain joins TRBV5-1 and TRBJ2-1, with TRBD2 matching over 7 bases. The CDR3 is 14 amino acids. Germline V gives CDR1 SGHRS, CDR2 YFSETQ. With V trimmed by 0 bases and J by 7 bases, 4 bases remained unmatched. This chain's CDR3 is CASSLEGLLNEQFF. The CDR3 nucleotides are TGCGCCAGCAGCTTGGAGGGACTATTAAATGAGCAGTTCTTC. Drawing the rest from reference TRBV5-1 and TRBJ2-1, the complete variable domain is KAGVTQTPRYLIKTRGQQVTLSCSPISGHRSVSWYQQTPGQGLQFLFEYFSETQRNKGNFPGRFSGRQFSNSRSEMNVSTLELGDSALYLCASSLEGLLNEQFFGPGTRLTVL.

On this clone itself: Since a much larger clone is just one base distant, this may be a read error. The same CDR3 can be traced to other DNA sequences in this sample. The chain employs TRBV11-3 and TRBJ2-7; D remains unclear. The CDR3 has 11 amino acids. Germline V gene lookup returns CDR1 SGHNT and CDR2 YENEEA. V was trimmed by 4 bases and J by 0 bases, leaving 1 base between them. CDR3 loop: CASSSSYEQYF. Written as DNA, the CDR3 is TGTGCCAGCAGCTCCTCCTACGAGCAGTACTTC.

The rearrangement uses TRBV2 and TRBJ2-3; D possibly corresponds to TRBD2 (7 bases). V was cut by 6 bases and J by 0 bases, with 10 bases left in between. Germline values: CDR1 SNHLY, CDR2 FYNNEI. The CDR3 consists of 14 residues. CDR3 region: CASRAGASTDTQYF. The CDR3 region has the DNA TGTGCCAGCAGGGCGGGGGCTAGCACAGATACGCAGTATTTT.

The rearrangement links TRBV29-1 to TRBJ1-2; 9 bases agree with TRBD1. Per germline, CDR1 SQVTM and CDR2 ANQGSEA. Germline trimming cut 3 bases from V and 4 bases from J; bases unmatched to any gene: 6. The CDR3 is made up of 14 amino acids. This CDR3 reads CSVDQDRGGYGYTF. The CDR3 nucleotides read TGCAGCGTTGATCAGGACAGGGGAGGCTATGGCTACACCTTC.

The chain couples TRBV20-1 to TRBJ1-5; D not certain. The CDR3 spans 11 residues. Germline loops: CDR1 DFQATT, CDR2 SNEGSKA (reference sequence). Trimming removed 3 bases at V and 9 bases at J, with 9 bases between. The CDR3 reads CSARTDRPQHF. In DNA form, the CDR3 reads TGCAGTGCTAGGACTGATCGGCCCCAGCATTTT.

The gene calls are TRBV6-5 and TRBJ1-4; 10 bases agree with TRBD1. With 6 bases clipped from V and 6 bases from J, the junction kept 4 bases outside the gene matches. Germline assignment: CDR1 MNHEY and CDR2 SVGAGI. This CDR3 has 14 residues. CDR3 loop: CASRTGGADEKLFF. In DNA form, the CDR3 reads TGTGCCAGCAGGACAGGGGGCGCCGATGAAAAACTGTTTTTT.

The chain carries TRBV27 and TRBJ1-2, with D unresolved. Trimming shortened V by 3 bases and J by 5 bases, and 7 bases separated the two germline ends. CDR3 length: 12 residues. From germline, CDR1 is MNHEY and CDR2 SMNVEV (reference sequence). The CDR3 DNA reads as TGTGCCAGCAGTTTCTCGTCGTATGGCTACACCTTC. Protein product: CASSFSSYGYTF.

The J gene is TRBJ1-2, the V gene TRBV2; D gene uncertain. Germline V gene data show CDR1 as SNHLY and CDR2 as FYNNEI. The CDR3 runs 14 residues. Trimming left V 0 bases short and J 7 bases short, with 12 bases between. This chain's CDR3 is CASSEARARSGYTF. CDR3 sequence (DNA): TGTGCCAGCAGTGAAGCTAGGGCTCGGAGTGGCTACACCTTC. The full variable domain, its missing parts supplied by reference TRBV2 and TRBJ1-2, is EPEVTQTPSHQVTQMGQEVILRCVPISNHLYFYWYRQILGQKVEFLVSFYNNEISEKSEIFDDQFSVERPDGSNFTLKIRSTKLEDSAMYFCASSEARARSGYTFGSGTRLTVV.

The gene calls are TRBV5-6 and TRBJ2-5; TRBD1 matches at 8 bases. Germline trimming cut 2 bases from V and 2 bases from J; bases unmatched to any gene: 2. Germline CDR1 and CDR2: SGHDT and YYEEEE. The CDR3 has 14 residues. The CDR3 protein is CASSFRQGQETQYF. CDR3 nucleotide sequence: TGTGCCAGCAGCTTCAGACAGGGGCAAGAGACCCAGTACTTC.

Concerning this clone: A read error may be the cause here, since a much bigger clone is one base away. The rearrangement links TRBV5-1 to TRBJ1-1; TRBD1 matches 9 bases. J lost 3 bases, V lost 2 bases, and 2 bases had no gene match. CDR1 SGHRS and CDR2 YFSETQ come from the germline V gene. The CDR3 sequence is 14 residues long. Written as DNA, the CDR3 is TGCGCCAGCAGCTTTAGGACAGGGGACACTGAAGCTTTCTTT. Translating it yields CASSFRTGDTEAFF.

This rearrangement joins TRBV7-6 to TRBJ2-1; TRBD2 matches at 7 bases. The germline V gene encodes CDR1 SGHVS and CDR2 FNYEAQ. This CDR3 comprises 12 residues. J gave up 8 bases and V 5 bases, and 3 bases lay outside the gene matches. The CDR3 DNA follows: TGTGCCAGCAGCCTGACTAGCCATGAGCAGTTCTTC. Encoded protein: CASSLTSHEQFF.

V is TRBV6-5 and J is TRBJ2-5; D possibly corresponds to TRBD2 (6 bases). The germline V gene encodes CDR1 MNHEY and CDR2 SVGAGI. V lost 10 bases, J lost 7 bases, and 16 bases lay in between. This CDR3 has 12 residues. The CDR3 protein is CATSGVGGTQYF. Here the CDR3 DNA reads TGTGCCACTTCGGGGGTGGGAGGGACCCAGTACTTC.

This rearrangement joins TRBV9 to TRBJ2-1, with 14 bases aligning to TRBD2. The CDR3 sequence is 17 residues long. Unmatched junction bases numbered 8, after V lost 3 bases and J lost 6 bases. Germline V lookup: CDR1 SGDLS, CDR2 YYNGEE. The CDR3 region is CASSAKSGTSGSNEQFF. The CDR3 region has the DNA TGTGCCAGCAGCGCCAAGTCCGGGACTAGCGGGAGCAATGAGCAGTTCTTC. Complete variable domain (other parts from reference TRBV9 and TRBJ2-1): DSGVTQTPKHLITATGQRVTLRCSPRSGDLSVYWYQQSLDQGLQFLIQYYNGEERAKGNILERFSAQQFPDLHSELNLSSLELGDSALYFCASSAKSGTSGSNEQFFGPGTRLTVL.

The genes are TRBV29-1 and TRBJ1-1, with D possibly matching TRBD1 (5 bases). With 8 bases removed from V and 3 bases from J, the gap between germline ends came to 13 bases. Germline assignment: CDR1 SQVTM and CDR2 ANQGSEA. This CDR3 contains 12 residues. Written as DNA, the CDR3 is TGCAGCCATGTGATGGGGGACACTGAAGCTTTCTTT. Translation: CSHVMGDTEAFF. The full variable domain, its missing parts supplied by reference TRBV29-1 and TRBJ1-1, is SAVISQKPSRDICQRGTSLTIQCQVDSQVTMMFWYRQQPGQSLTLIATANQGSEATYESGFVIDKFPISRPNLTFSTLTVSNMSPEDSSIYLCSHVMGDTEAFFGQGTRLTVV.

This chain joins TRBV20-1 and TRBJ2-3; D remains unclear. V was pared by 4 bases and J by 6 bases, with 5 bases between. Germline V gene lookup returns CDR1 DFQATT and CDR2 SNEGSKA (reference sequence). CDR3 size: 10 residues. CDR3 protein: CSANVDTQYF. In DNA form, the CDR3 reads TGCAGTGCTAATGTGGATACGCAGTATTTT.

V usage is TRBV6-1 and J usage is TRBJ1-6, with D perhaps matching TRBD1 (6 bases). There are 12 residues in the CDR3. Looked up from germline, CDR1 is MNHNS and CDR2 is SASEGT. Between the trimmed V and J ends, which lost 6 bases and 11 bases, there was a span of 11 bases. The CDR3 is CASSHRDTPLHF. As DNA, the CDR3 is TGTGCCAGCAGCCACAGGGATACACCCCTCCACTTT.

This sequence joins TRBV7-2 and TRBJ2-7; 11 bases are shared with TRBD1. The CDR3 length is 15 residues. The germline V gene has CDR1 SGHTA and CDR2 FQGNSA. Losses at the gene ends were 8 bases for V and 2 bases for J; bases not matched to a gene: 8. CDR3 sequence (DNA): TGTGCCAGCGGGGATGGGACAGGGGGAGCCTACGAGCAGTACTTC. The encoded protein is CASGDGTGGAYEQYF.

The chain couples TRBV21-1 to TRBJ2-2; TRBD2 was called by the table and not checked on the DNA. TRBV21-1 corresponds to a pseudogene. This CDR3 comprises 14 residues. CDR3 loop: CASSKVEDGGELFF. The CDR3 DNA is TGTGCCAGCAGCAAAGTGGAGGACGGCGGGGAGCTGTTTTTT.

The chain combines TRBV7-8 with TRBJ2-5; TRBD2 matches 8 bases. Germline V lookup: CDR1 SGHVS, CDR2 FQNEAQ. J lost 5 bases, V lost 5 bases, and 10 bases had no gene match. This CDR3 contains 15 residues. CDR3 sequence: CASSGVGGAEETQYF. The CDR3, as DNA: TGTGCCAGCAGCGGAGTCGGGGGGGCGGAGGAGACCCAGTACTTC.